One and the same sample provided the 10 T cell receptor beta chains below, sequenced in a study of control samples from healthy donors and cancer patients (dated by TCRdb to 2018 to 2020). The library was made by the immunoSEQ multiplex PCR assay. TCRdb mirrors the immuneACCESS table, restricted to in-frame sequences. Some clones are absent from its copies; in checked studies, under half trace to an unresolved V gene, and the reason for the others is unknown. This sample comprises around 170,000 clones, 90% to 95% of them detected only once. About 0.73% of the sample goes to the ten largest clones. The source material was blood. These receptors were collected from a woman aged 25 to 39 in good health.

This chain joins TRBV30 and TRBJ1-5; D is unresolved. Trimming pared 1 base from V and 0 bases from J, leaving 10 bases between. Germline values: CDR1 GTSNPN, CDR2 SVGIG (reference sequence). The length of the CDR3 is 15 residues. The CDR3 protein is CAWSEGDYSNQPQHF. CDR3 nucleotide sequence: TGTGCCTGGAGTGAGGGCGACTATAGCAATCAGCCCCAGCATTTT. The full variable domain, completed using reference TRBV30 and TRBJ1-5, is SQTIHQWPATLVQPVGSPLSLECTVEGTSNPNLYWYRQAAGRGLQLLFYSVGIGQISSEVPQNLSASRPQDRQFILSSKKLLLSDSGFYLCAWSEGDYSNQPQHFGDGTRLSIL.

The rearrangement uses TRBV28 and TRBJ2-2, with 7 bases that match TRBD2. V was clipped by 5 bases and J by 0 bases; unmatched bases: 3. Germline CDR1 and CDR2: MDHEN and SYDVKM. CDR3 length: 15 amino acids. The CDR3 DNA is TGTGCCAGCAGTGGGGGAGGGGCGAACACCGGGGAGCTGTTTTTT. As protein: CASSGGGANTGELFF.

The rearrangement joins TRBV14 to TRBJ1-6; D remains unclear. V lost 2 bases, J lost 5 bases, and 7 bases lay in between. The CDR3 is 14 residues long. CDR1 SGHDN and CDR2 FVKESK come from the germline V gene. The CDR3 nucleotides are TGTGCCAGCAGCCAATCGGGCCATAATTCACCCCTCCACTTT. Translating it yields CASSQSGHNSPLHF.

CDR3 in amino acids: CSVERPFSTEAFF. CDR3 nucleotides: TGCAGCGTTGAGCGTCCGTTTAGCACTGAAGCTTTCTTT. The J gene is TRBJ1-1, the V gene TRBV29-1; unclear D gene. Germline V gene lookup returns CDR1 SQVTM and CDR2 ANQGSEA. V lost 3 bases, J lost 4 bases, and 12 bases lay in between. The CDR3 consists of 13 residues.

The chain carries TRBV28 and TRBJ2-3; TRBD2 matches at 9 bases. This CDR3 is 15 amino acids long. Per the germline V gene, CDR1 is MDHEN and CDR2 is SYDVKM. J lost 2 bases, V lost 8 bases, and 8 bases had no gene match. CDR3 sequence: CASRVLAGSTDTQYF. The CDR3 DNA follows: TGTGCCAGCCGGGTACTAGCGGGTTCCACAGATACGCAGTATTTT. Full variable domain (missing parts from reference TRBV28 and TRBJ2-3): DVKVTQSSRYLVKRTGEKVFLECVQDMDHENMFWYRQDPGLGLRLIYFSYDVKMKEKGDIPEGYSVSREKKERFSLILESASTNQTSMYLCASRVLAGSTDTQYFGPGTRLTVL.

The rearrangement joins TRBV4-3 to TRBJ1-2; D remains unclear. CDR3 size: 18 residues. V lost 4 bases, J lost 2 bases, and 23 bases lay in between. Per germline, CDR1 LGHNA and CDR2 YSLEER. The CDR3 nucleotides read TGCGCCAGCAGCCTACAAGCCGACTTCGCCCTGTCGAACTATGGCTACACCTTC. Translated: CASSLQADFALSNYGYTF.

This clone was observed a single time. The rearrangement uses TRBV12-3 or TRBV12-4 and TRBJ2-2; no definite D call. Trimming stripped 7 bases from V and 6 bases from J, with 9 bases between. This CDR3 contains 12 residues. This chain's CDR3 is CASTPAPGELFF. For the CDR3, the DNA is TGTGCCAGCACTCCGGCCCCCGGGGAGCTGTTTTTT.

This rearrangement joins TRBV7-8 to TRBJ2-1, with 13 bases fitting TRBD2. CDR3 length: 18 residues. Germline assignment: CDR1 SGHVS and CDR2 FQNEAQ. J was trimmed by 5 bases and V by 5 bases; bases with no gene match: 12. In DNA form, the CDR3 reads TGTGCCAGCAGCCGGGGACTAGCGGGGATCCGGGGACACAATGAGCAGTTCTTC. Translation: CASSRGLAGIRGHNEQFF.

The V gene is TRBV6-5, the J gene TRBJ2-3, with TRBD2 matching over 10 bases. Germline CDR1 and CDR2: MNHEY and SVGAGI. The CDR3 runs 15 residues. With 10 bases clipped from V and 1 base from J, the junction kept 8 bases outside the gene matches. CDR3 sequence (DNA): TGTGCCATCCAAAGGCTAGCGGGGGGCACAGATACGCAGTATTTT. Translation: CAIQRLAGGTDTQYF.

The rearrangement uses TRBV5-5 and TRBJ2-2, with 7 bases that match TRBD1. V was clipped by 2 bases and J by 9 bases; unmatched bases: 10. The CDR3 contains 15 residues. Germline CDR1 is SGHKS and CDR2 is YYEKEE (reference sequence). This CDR3 reads CASSFNRDSGRELFF. Written as DNA, the CDR3 is TGTGCCAGCAGCTTTAACCGGGACAGTGGAAGGGAGCTGTTTTTT.